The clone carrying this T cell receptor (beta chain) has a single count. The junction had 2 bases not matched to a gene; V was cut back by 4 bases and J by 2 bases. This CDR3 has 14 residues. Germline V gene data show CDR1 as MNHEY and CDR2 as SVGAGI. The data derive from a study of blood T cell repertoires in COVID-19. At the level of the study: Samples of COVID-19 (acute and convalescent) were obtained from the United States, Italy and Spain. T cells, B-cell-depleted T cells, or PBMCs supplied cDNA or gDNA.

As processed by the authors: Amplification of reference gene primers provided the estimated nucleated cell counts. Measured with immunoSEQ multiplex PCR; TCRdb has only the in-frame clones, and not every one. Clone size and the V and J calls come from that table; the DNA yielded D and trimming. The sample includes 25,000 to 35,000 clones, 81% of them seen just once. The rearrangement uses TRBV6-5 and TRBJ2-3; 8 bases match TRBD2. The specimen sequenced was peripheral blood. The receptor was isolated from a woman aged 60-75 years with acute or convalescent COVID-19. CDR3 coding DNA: TGTGCCAGCAGTTTTAGCGGGGTCACAGATACGCAGTATTTT. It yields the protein CASSFSGVTDTQYF.